This TCR beta chain was documented in a study of OX40 agonist ivuxolimab in advanced cancers. Overall study: Dosing consisted of intravenous ivuxolimab at 0.01 to 10 mg/kg every 2 weeks. Age averaged around 59 years (range roughly 20 to 90), and more than 80% were male.

Turning to this clone: The antigen remains unidentified.

This CDR3 region has 17 residues. CDR1 and CDR2 from the germline V gene are LNHDA and SQIVND (reference sequence). The V and J ends lost 5 bases and 2 bases, in that order; junction bases with no gene match: 13. Assay: immunoSEQ multiplex PCR; the TCRdb copy retains only in-frame clones and omits some. The table shows 77,000 or so clones, with roughly 87% occurring only once. General observations from the study: Relative to CD4+ cells, CD8+ T cells on average had more expanded clones. Clones of CD4+ and CD8+ blood T cells grew by week 6 at doses of 0.1 to 3.0 mg/kg.

The chain has TRBV19 and TRBJ2-3, with 7 bases identical to TRBD2. This material consisted of CD4+ or CD8+ T cells sorted from blood, taken in a trial of the OX40 agonist ivuxolimab. The source is an adult with an advanced solid tumor such as melanoma, head and neck, liver or kidney cancer. The CDR3 nucleotides read TGTGCCAGTAGTGTCCTGGCTAGCGGAGGGAACACAGATACGCAGTATTTT. This translates into CASSVLASGGNTDTQYF.